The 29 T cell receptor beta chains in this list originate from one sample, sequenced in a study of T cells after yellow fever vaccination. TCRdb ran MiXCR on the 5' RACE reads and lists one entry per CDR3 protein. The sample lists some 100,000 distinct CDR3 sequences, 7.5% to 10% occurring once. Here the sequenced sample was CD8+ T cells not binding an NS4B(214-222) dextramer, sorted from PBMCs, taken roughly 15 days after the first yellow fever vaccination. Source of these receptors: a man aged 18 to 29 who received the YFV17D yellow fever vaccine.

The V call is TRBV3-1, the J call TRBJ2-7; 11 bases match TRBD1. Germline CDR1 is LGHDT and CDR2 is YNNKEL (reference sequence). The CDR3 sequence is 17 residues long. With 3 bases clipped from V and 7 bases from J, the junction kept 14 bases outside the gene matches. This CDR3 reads CASSHYFLEGTGGEQYF. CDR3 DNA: TGTGCCAGCAGCCATTATTTTCTTGAAGGGACAGGGGGAGAGCAGTACTTC.

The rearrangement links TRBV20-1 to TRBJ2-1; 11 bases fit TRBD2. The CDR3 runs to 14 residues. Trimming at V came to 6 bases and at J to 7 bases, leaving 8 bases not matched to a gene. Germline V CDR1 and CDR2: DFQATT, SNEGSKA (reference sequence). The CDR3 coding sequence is TGCAGTGCCCATAGCGGGGGGGCCGGGAATGAGCAGTTCTTC. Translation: CSAHSGGAGNEQFF.

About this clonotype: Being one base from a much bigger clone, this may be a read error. This CDR3 reads CASSKKTGTGGTETQYF. The CDR3 DNA reads TGTGCCAGCAGCAAAAAAACCGGGACGGGGGGGACGGAGACCCAGTACTTC. The chain employs TRBV11-2 and TRBJ2-5, with 8 bases that match TRBD2. The junction had 16 bases not matched to a gene; V was cut back by 5 bases and J by 5 bases. CDR1 SGHAT and CDR2 FQNNGV come from the germline V gene. This CDR3 spans 17 amino acids. The full variable domain, its missing parts supplied by reference TRBV11-2 and TRBJ2-5, is EAGVAQSPRYKIIEKRQSVAFWCNPISGHATLYWYQQILGQGPKLLIQFQNNGVVDDSQLPKDRFSAERLKGVDSTLKIQPAKLEDSAVYLCASSKKTGTGGTETQYFGPGTRLLVL.

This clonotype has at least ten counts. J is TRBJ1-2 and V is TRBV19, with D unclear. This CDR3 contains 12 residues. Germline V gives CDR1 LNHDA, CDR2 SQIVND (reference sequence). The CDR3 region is CATQLPNYGYTF. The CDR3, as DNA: TGTGCGACGCAGCTACCTAACTATGGCTACACCTTC.

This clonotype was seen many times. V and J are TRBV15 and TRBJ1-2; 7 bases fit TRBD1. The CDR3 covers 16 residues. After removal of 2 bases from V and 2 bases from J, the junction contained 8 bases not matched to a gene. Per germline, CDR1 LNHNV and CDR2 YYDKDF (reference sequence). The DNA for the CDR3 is TGTGCCACCAGCAGAACCTCCGGGACAGTGAACTATGGCTACACCTTC. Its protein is CATSRTSGTVNYGYTF.

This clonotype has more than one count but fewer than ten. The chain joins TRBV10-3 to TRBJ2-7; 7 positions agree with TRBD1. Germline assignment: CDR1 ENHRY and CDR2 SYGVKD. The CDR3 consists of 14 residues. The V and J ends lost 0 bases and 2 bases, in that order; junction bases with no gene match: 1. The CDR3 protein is CAISESGTAYEQYF. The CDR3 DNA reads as TGTGCCATCAGTGAGTCGGGGACAGCCTACGAGCAGTACTTC.

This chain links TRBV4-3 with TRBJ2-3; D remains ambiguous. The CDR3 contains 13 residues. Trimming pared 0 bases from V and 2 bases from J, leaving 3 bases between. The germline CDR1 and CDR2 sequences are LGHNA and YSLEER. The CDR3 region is CASSQDNTDTQYF. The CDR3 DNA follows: TGCGCCAGCAGCCAAGACAACACAGATACGCAGTATTTT.

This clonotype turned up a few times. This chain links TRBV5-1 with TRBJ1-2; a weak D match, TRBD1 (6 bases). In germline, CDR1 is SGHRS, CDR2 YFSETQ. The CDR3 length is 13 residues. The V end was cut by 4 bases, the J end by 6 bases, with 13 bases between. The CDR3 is CASSPTEGDGYTF. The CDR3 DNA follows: TGCGCCAGCAGCCCTACAGAGGGGGATGGCTACACCTTC.

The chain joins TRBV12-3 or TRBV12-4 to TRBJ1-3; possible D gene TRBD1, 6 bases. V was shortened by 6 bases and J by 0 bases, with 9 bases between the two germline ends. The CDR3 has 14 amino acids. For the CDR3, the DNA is TGTGCCAGCAGGGACAGTTACTCTGGAAACACCATATATTTT. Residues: CASRDSYSGNTIYF.

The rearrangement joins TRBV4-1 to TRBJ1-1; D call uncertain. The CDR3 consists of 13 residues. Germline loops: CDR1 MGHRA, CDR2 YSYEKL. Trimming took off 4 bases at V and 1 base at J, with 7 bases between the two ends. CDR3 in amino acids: CASSPPTNTEAFF. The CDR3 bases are TGCGCCAGCAGCCCTCCGACGAACACTGAAGCTTTCTTT.

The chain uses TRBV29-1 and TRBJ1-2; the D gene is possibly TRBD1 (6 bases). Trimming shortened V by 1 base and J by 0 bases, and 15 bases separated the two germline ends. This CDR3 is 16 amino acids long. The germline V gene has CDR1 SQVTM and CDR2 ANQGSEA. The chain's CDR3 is CSVEVGGSVANYGYTF. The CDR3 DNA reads TGCAGCGTTGAAGTAGGGGGGTCGGTAGCTAACTATGGCTACACCTTC.

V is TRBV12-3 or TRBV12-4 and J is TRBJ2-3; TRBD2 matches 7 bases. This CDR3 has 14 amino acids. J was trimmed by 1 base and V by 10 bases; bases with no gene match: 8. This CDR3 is CATETGGGTDTQYF. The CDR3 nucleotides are TGTGCCACCGAAACGGGGGGAGGCACAGATACGCAGTATTTT.

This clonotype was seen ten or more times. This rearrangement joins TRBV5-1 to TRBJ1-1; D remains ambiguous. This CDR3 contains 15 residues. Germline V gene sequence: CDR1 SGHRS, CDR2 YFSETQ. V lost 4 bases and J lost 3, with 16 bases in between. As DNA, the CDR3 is TGCGCCAGCAGCCCGCTTGAGGCCGGGGACACTGAAGCTTTCTTT. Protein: CASSPLEAGDTEAFF.

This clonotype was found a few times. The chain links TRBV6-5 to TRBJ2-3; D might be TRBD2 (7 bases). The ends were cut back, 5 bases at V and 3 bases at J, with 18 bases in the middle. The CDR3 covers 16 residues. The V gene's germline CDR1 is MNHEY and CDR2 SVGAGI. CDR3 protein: CASSNGGRWVTDTQYF. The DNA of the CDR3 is TGTGCCAGCAGTAACGGGGGGCGGTGGGTTACAGATACGCAGTATTTT.

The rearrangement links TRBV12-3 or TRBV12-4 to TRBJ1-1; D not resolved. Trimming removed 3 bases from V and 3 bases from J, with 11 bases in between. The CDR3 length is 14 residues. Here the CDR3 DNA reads TGTGCCAGCAGTTTCTACGGATTGGACACTGAAGCTTTCTTT. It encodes CASSFYGLDTEAFF.

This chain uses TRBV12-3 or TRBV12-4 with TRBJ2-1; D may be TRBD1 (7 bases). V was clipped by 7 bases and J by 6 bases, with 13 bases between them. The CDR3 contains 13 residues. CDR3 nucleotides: TGTGCCAGCACAGGGGGGCCGATCAATGAGCAGTTCTTC. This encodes CASTGGPINEQFF.

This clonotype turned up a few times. CDR3 bases: TGTGCCAGCAGCGAACGAATTGGGACAGGTTCTCCTGAGCAGTTCTTC. Translated, it gives CASSERIGTGSPEQFF. The rearrangement links TRBV5-8 to TRBJ2-1, with 8 positions matching TRBD1. The CDR3 totals 16 residues. With 4 bases clipped from V and 9 bases from J, the junction kept 15 bases outside the gene matches. The V gene's germline CDR1 is SGHTS and CDR2 YDEGEE.

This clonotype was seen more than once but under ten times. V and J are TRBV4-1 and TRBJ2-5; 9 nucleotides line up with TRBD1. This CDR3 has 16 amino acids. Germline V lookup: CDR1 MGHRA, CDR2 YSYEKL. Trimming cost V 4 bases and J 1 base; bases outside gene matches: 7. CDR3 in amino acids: CASSLGGGQGQETQYF. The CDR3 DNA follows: TGCGCCAGCAGCCTTGGGGGGGGACAGGGCCAAGAGACCCAGTACTTC.

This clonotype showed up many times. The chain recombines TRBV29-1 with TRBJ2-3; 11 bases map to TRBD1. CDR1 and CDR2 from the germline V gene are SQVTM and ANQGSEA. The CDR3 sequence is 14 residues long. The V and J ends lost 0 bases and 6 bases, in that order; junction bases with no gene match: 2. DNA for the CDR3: TGCAGCGTTGAAGAGGGACAGGGGGAGGATACGCAGTATTTT. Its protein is CSVEEGQGEDTQYF.

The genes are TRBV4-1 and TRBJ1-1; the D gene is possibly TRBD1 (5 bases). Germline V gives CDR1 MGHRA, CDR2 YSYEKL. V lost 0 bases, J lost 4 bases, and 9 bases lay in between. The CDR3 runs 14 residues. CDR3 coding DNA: TGCGCCAGCAGCCAAGAAGGGGATGGCACTGAAGCTTTCTTT. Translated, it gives CASSQEGDGTEAFF.

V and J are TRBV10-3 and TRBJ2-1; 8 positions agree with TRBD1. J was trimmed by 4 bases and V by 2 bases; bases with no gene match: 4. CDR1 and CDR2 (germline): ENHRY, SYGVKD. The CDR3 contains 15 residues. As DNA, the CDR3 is TGTGCCATCAGTGAGCGGACAGGGCGGTACAATGAGCAGTTCTTC. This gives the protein CAISERTGRYNEQFF.

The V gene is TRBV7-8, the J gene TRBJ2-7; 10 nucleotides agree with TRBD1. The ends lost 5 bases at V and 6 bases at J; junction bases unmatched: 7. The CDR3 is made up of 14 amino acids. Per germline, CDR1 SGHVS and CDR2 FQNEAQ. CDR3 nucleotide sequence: TGTGCCAGCAGCCCGAGGACAGGGGGACGCGAGCAGTACGTC. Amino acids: CASSPRTGGREQYV.

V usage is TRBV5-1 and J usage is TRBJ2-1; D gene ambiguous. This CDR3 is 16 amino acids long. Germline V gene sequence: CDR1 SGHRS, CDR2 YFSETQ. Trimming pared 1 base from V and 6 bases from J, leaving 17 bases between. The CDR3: CASSLRSEIALNEQFF. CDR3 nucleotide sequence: TGCGCCAGCAGCTTGCGGAGTGAAATCGCCCTCAATGAGCAGTTCTTC.

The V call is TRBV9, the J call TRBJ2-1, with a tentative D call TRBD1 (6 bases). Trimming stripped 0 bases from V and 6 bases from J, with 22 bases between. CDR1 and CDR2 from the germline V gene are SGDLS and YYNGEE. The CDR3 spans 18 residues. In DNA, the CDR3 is TGTGCCAGCAGCGTAGATGATTGGGGGCAGGGACCGGTCAATGAGCAGTTCTTC. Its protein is CASSVDDWGQGPVNEQFF.

CDR3 bases: TGTGCCAGCAGTTACGGGACTAGCTTCGCGGCGCAGTATTTT. This sequence encodes CASSYGTSFAAQYF. V usage is TRBV6-2 or TRBV6-3 and J usage is TRBJ2-3, with 9 bases that match TRBD2. The germline CDR1 and CDR2 sequences are MNHEY and SVGEGT. This CDR3 spans 14 amino acids. Unmatched junction bases numbered 7, after V lost 2 bases and J lost 10 bases.

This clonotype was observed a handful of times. The CDR3 DNA reads as TGTGCCAGCAGCCCTCCGCGGGCGCCGATTGAAGCTTTCTTT. Its translation: CASSPPRAPIEAFF. The J gene is TRBJ1-1, the V gene TRBV7-9; D gene uncertain. The CDR3 extends over 14 amino acids. The germline V gene has CDR1 SEHNR and CDR2 FQNEAQ (reference sequence). Deletions cut 5 bases from V and 7 bases from J, with 17 bases between.

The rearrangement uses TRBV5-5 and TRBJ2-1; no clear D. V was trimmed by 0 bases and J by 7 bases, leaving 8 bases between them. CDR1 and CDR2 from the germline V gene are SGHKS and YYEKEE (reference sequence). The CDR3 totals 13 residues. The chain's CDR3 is CASSLERFNEQFF. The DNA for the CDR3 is TGTGCCAGCAGCTTGGAACGCTTTAATGAGCAGTTCTTC. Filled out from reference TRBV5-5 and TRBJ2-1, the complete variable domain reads DAGVTQSPTHLIKTRGQQVTLRCSPISGHKSVSWYQQVLGQGPQFIFQYYEKEERGRGNFPDRFSARQFPNYSSELNVNALLLGDSALYLCASSLERFNEQFFGPGTRLTVL.

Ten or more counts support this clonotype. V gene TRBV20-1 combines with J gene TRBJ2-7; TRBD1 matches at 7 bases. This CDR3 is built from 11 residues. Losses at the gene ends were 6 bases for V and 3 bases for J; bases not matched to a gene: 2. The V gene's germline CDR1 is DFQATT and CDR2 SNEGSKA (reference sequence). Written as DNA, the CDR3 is TGCAGTGCCCGGACAGGCTACGAGCAGTACTTC. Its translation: CSARTGYEQYF.

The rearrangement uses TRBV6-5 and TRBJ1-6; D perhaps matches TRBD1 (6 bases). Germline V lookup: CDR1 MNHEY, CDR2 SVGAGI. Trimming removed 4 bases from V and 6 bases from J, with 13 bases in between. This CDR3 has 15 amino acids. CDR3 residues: CASSWAGGANSPLHF. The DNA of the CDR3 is TGTGCCAGCAGTTGGGCGGGGGGGGCTAATTCACCCCTCCACTTT.